The rows below give T cell receptor beta chains drawn from one sample of a study of control samples from healthy donors and cancer patients. TCRdb's copy holds only in-frame clones and misses some; the assay was immunoSEQ multiplex PCR. The sample carries about 96,000 clones, 85% to 95% recorded once. The sample was blood. These TCRs come from a man younger than 30 in good health. CDR3s include the opening cysteine and the closing phenylalanine or tryptophan. A D gene is named only where the DNA matches it firmly. A clone size is listed for some rows: how often the clone was seen (once, few, many), or a class if it is expanded.

V: TRBV4-3; J: TRBJ1-5; length: 14; D: .; size: .; CDR3: CASSHSLGNQPQHF; DNA: TGCGCCAGCAGCCACTCTTTGGGCAATCAGCCCCAGCATTTT
V: TRBV6-5; J: TRBJ1-1; length: 15; D: .; size: .; CDR3: CASRTTGGANTEAFF; DNA: TGTGCCAGCAGGACCACCGGCGGGGCGAACACTGAAGCTTTCTTT
V: TRBV25-1; J: TRBJ1-1; length: 15; D: .; size: .; CDR3: CASTARVTGKGEAFF; DNA: TGTGCCAGCACAGCGAGGGTTACAGGGAAAGGTGAAGCTTTCTTT
V: TRBV9; J: TRBJ1-2; length: 12; D: .; size: once; CDR3: CASSVGVAGYTF; DNA: TGTGCCAGCAGCGTAGGGGTTGCTGGCTACACCTTC
V: TRBV12-3/TRBV12-4; J: TRBJ1-3; length: 12; D: .; size: .; CDR3: CASSPTGNTIYF; DNA: TGTGCCAGCAGCCCGACTGGAAACACCATATATTTT
V: TRBV2; J: TRBJ2-3; length: 16; D: .; size: .; CDR3: CASSVYAQRRADTQYF; DNA: TGTGCCAGCAGTGTGTACGCGCAAAGAAGGGCAGATACGCAGTATTTT
V: TRBV7-2; J: TRBJ1-2; length: 15; D: TRBD1; size: .; CDR3: CASLPGQGSSYGYTF; DNA: TGTGCCAGCCTACCGGGACAGGGATCCTCCTATGGCTACACCTTC
V: TRBV7-9; J: TRBJ1-2; length: 15; D: .; size: .; CDR3: CASSLAWPLGYGYTF; DNA: TGTGCCAGCAGCTTAGCTTGGCCCCTTGGATATGGCTACACCTTC
V: TRBV4-2; J: TRBJ2-3; length: 17; D: TRBD2; size: .; CDR3: CASSQASLAGAKDTQYF; DNA: TGTGCCAGCAGCCAAGCGTCGCTAGCGGGAGCAAAGGATACGCAGTATTTT
V: TRBV29-1; J: TRBJ2-3; length: 11; D: .; size: .; CDR3: CSPRQQGTQYF; DNA: TGCAGCCCCCGTCAGCAGGGTACGCAGTATTTT
V: TRBV10-3; J: TRBJ1-4; length: 14; D: .; size: once; CDR3: CAISESGVEEKLFF; DNA: TGTGCCATCAGTGAGTCGGGGGTGGAGGAAAAACTGTTTTTT
V: TRBV27; J: TRBJ1-4; length: 16; D: .; size: .; CDR3: CASSPNSGTTNEKLFF; DNA: TGTGCCAGCAGTCCAAACTCAGGCACAACTAATGAAAAACTGTTTTTT
V: TRBV30; J: TRBJ1-2; length: 12; D: .; size: .; CDR3: CAWSLPQPGYTF; DNA: TGTGCCTGGAGTTTACCACAACCCGGCTACACCTTC
V: TRBV3-1/TRBV3-2; J: TRBJ2-3; length: 20; D: TRBD2; size: .; CDR3: CASSQAPKRLAGASTDTQYF; DNA: TGTGCCAGCAGCCAAGCCCCTAAACGACTAGCGGGAGCATCCACAGATACGCAGTATTTT
V: TRBV28; J: TRBJ1-4; length: 15; D: .; size: .; CDR3: CASSGDDATNEKLFF; DNA: TGTGCCAGCAGTGGGGACGACGCAACTAATGAAAAACTGTTTTTT
V: TRBV5-6; J: TRBJ1-1; length: 12; D: .; size: .; CDR3: CASSSGGGEAFF; DNA: TGTGCCAGCAGCTCGGGGGGAGGTGAAGCTTTCTTT
V: TRBV7-8; J: TRBJ1-5; length: 12; D: .; size: once; CDR3: CASSLELQPQHF; DNA: TGTGCCAGCAGCTTAGAGTTGCAGCCCCAGCATTTT
V: TRBV10-2; J: TRBJ2-2; length: 12; D: .; size: .; CDR3: CASSGDTGELFF; DNA: TGCGCCAGCAGTGGAGATACCGGGGAGCTGTTTTTT
V: TRBV7-2; J: TRBJ1-5; length: 15; D: .; size: once; CDR3: CASSLVSWSNQPQHF; DNA: TGTGCCAGCAGCTTAGTTTCGTGGAGCAATCAGCCCCAGCATTTT
V: TRBV7-9; J: TRBJ1-2; length: 14; D: .; size: .; CDR3: CASSFSGLGGSYTF; DNA: TGTGCCAGCAGCTTCTCGGGGCTAGGGGGTAGCTACACCTTC
V: TRBV2; J: TRBJ2-7; length: 12; D: .; size: .; CDR3: CASKGGVYEQYF; DNA: TGTGCCAGCAAGGGCGGAGTCTACGAGCAGTACTTC
V: TRBV5-1; J: TRBJ1-2; length: 14; D: .; size: .; CDR3: CASSTGTDYSGYTF; DNA: TGCGCCAGCAGCACCGGGACCGACTATTCTGGCTACACCTTC
V: TRBV6-5; J: TRBJ2-2; length: 15; D: .; size: once; CDR3: CASSLGAGTTGELFF; DNA: TGTGCCAGCAGTTTAGGGGCAGGGACCACCGGGGAGCTGTTTTTT
V: TRBV3-1/TRBV3-2; J: TRBJ2-5; length: 12; D: .; size: .; CDR3: CASRDRRETQYF; DNA: TGTGCCAGCAGGGACCGGCGCGAGACCCAGTACTTC
V: TRBV27; J: TRBJ1-2; length: 14; D: .; size: .; CDR3: CASSLSLRDYGYTF; DNA: TGTGCCAGCAGTTTATCGCTCAGGGACTATGGCTACACCTTC
V: TRBV4-3; J: TRBJ2-1; length: 19; D: TRBD2; size: few; CDR3: CASSPTPLMSGTVYNEQFF; DNA: TGCGCCAGCAGCCCTACCCCCCTAATGAGCGGGACGGTCTACAATGAGCAGTTCTTC
V: TRBV6-5; J: TRBJ1-5; length: 15; D: .; size: .; CDR3: CASSNRDGGPQPQHF; DNA: TGTGCCAGCAGTAACCGGGACGGCGGCCCTCAGCCCCAGCATTTT
V: TRBV5-1; J: TRBJ1-5; length: 15; D: TRBD1; size: .; CDR3: CASSPSTGGNQPQHF; DNA: TGCGCCAGCAGCCCCTCTACAGGGGGCAATCAGCCCCAGCATTTT
V: TRBV29-1; J: TRBJ1-1; length: 14; D: TRBD1; size: .; CDR3: CSAPDRGIGTEAFF; DNA: TGCAGCGCTCCGGACAGGGGGATTGGGACTGAAGCTTTCTTT
V: TRBV5-1; J: TRBJ1-5; length: 13; D: .; size: .; CDR3: CASRSGSNQPQHF; DNA: TGCGCCAGCAGGTCCGGTAGCAATCAGCCCCAGCATTTT
V: TRBV24-1; J: TRBJ1-5; length: 19; D: TRBD1; size: .; CDR3: CATSDFPKDRGMSNQPQHF; DNA: TGTGCCACCAGTGATTTCCCAAAGGACAGGGGAATGAGCAATCAGCCCCAGCATTTT
V: TRBV7-6; J: TRBJ2-3; length: 18; D: .; size: .; CDR3: CASSQPTEGGSSTDTQYF; DNA: TGTGCCAGCAGCCAACCAACCGAGGGGGGGAGCAGCACAGATACGCAGTATTTT
V: TRBV24-1; J: TRBJ2-1; length: 13; D: .; size: .; CDR3: CATSPGLYNEQFF; DNA: TGTGCCACCAGCCCAGGACTCTACAATGAGCAGTTCTTC
V: TRBV6-5; J: TRBJ2-6; length: 13; D: .; size: .; CDR3: CASSPTTYPVLTF; DNA: TGTGCCAGCAGCCCGACCACCTACCCCGTCCTGACTTTC
V: TRBV30; J: TRBJ2-5; length: 15; D: TRBD2; size: .; CDR3: CAWSKGLAGGETQYF; DNA: TGTGCCTGGAGTAAAGGACTAGCGGGAGGAGAGACCCAGTACTTC
V: TRBV30; J: TRBJ1-1; length: 12; D: TRBD1; size: .; CDR3: CAGEDRGTEAFF; DNA: TGTGCCGGAGAAGACAGGGGAACTGAAGCTTTCTTT
V: TRBV7-9; J: TRBJ1-3; length: 15; D: .; size: .; CDR3: CASSLGVSDGNTIYF; DNA: TGTGCCAGCAGCTTAGGCGTCAGCGACGGAAACACCATATATTTT
V: TRBV29-1; J: TRBJ2-7; length: 13; D: TRBD2; size: .; CDR3: CSVARGGTYEQYF; DNA: TGCAGCGTTGCACGGGGGGGTACGTACGAGCAGTACTTC
V: TRBV12-5; J: TRBJ1-1; length: 14; D: .; size: .; CDR3: CASTTGHQNTEAFF; DNA: TGTGCTAGTACTACGGGACACCAGAACACTGAAGCTTTCTTT
V: TRBV19; J: TRBJ2-5; length: 16; D: .; size: .; CDR3: CASSIGVEGVQETQYF; DNA: TGTGCCAGTAGTATTGGGGTTGAGGGGGTCCAAGAGACCCAGTACTTC
V: TRBV4-3; J: TRBJ2-3; length: 16; D: .; size: .; CDR3: CASSQDPGVGTDTQYF; DNA: TGCGCCAGCAGCCAAGATCCGGGGGTTGGCACAGATACGCAGTATTTT
V: TRBV12-3/TRBV12-4; J: TRBJ1-4; length: 11; D: .; size: .; CDR3: CASSLNEKLFF; DNA: TGTGCCAGCAGTTTAAATGAAAAACTGTTTTTT
V: TRBV7-6; J: TRBJ2-7; length: 15; D: .; size: once; CDR3: CASSLGSGPTYEQYF; DNA: TGTGCCAGCAGCTTAGGTTCGGGGCCAACCTACGAGCAGTACTTC
V: TRBV7-8; J: TRBJ1-1; length: 16; D: .; size: .; CDR3: CASSLDAGQGWTEAFF; DNA: TGTGCCAGCAGCTTAGATGCGGGGCAGGGGTGGACTGAAGCTTTCTTT
V: TRBV5-6; J: TRBJ2-1; length: 19; D: .; size: few; CDR3: CASSLASLRKIRSYNEQFF; DNA: TGTGCCAGCAGCTTGGCCTCACTTCGGAAGATACGCTCCTACAATGAGCAGTTCTTC
V: TRBV6-5; J: TRBJ2-3; length: 14; D: .; size: .; CDR3: CASTPDSDTDTQYF; DNA: TGTGCCAGCACCCCGGATAGCGACACAGATACGCAGTATTTT
V: TRBV2; J: TRBJ1-6; length: 15; D: TRBD1; size: once; CDR3: CASSERAGGASPLHF; DNA: TGTGCCAGCAGTGAGAGGGCAGGGGGGGCCTCACCCCTCCACTTT
V: TRBV14; J: TRBJ2-7; length: 14; D: TRBD1; size: .; CDR3: CASSQVGQGHEQYF; DNA: TGTGCCAGCAGCCAGGTAGGACAGGGCCACGAGCAGTACTTC
V: TRBV14; J: TRBJ1-1; length: 12; D: .; size: .; CDR3: CASSWTEAEAFF; DNA: TGTGCCAGCAGCTGGACAGAGGCTGAAGCTTTCTTT
V: TRBV2; J: TRBJ2-7; length: 18; D: TRBD1; size: .; CDR3: CASSGPLHRGRLVYEQYF; DNA: TGTGCCAGCAGTGGTCCACTACACAGGGGTAGGCTGGTCTACGAGCAGTACTTC
V: TRBV19; J: TRBJ1-5; length: 12; D: .; size: .; CDR3: CASSIAAQPQHF; DNA: TGTGCCAGTAGTATAGCCGCCCAGCCCCAGCATTTT
V: TRBV4-1; J: TRBJ2-3; length: 13; D: .; size: .; CDR3: CASSPAYPDTQYF; DNA: TGCGCCAGCAGCCCCGCTTACCCAGATACGCAGTATTTT
V: TRBV7-2; J: TRBJ2-3; length: 13; D: .; size: .; CDR3: CASSFGRTDTQYF; DNA: TGTGCCAGCAGCTTTGGAAGAACAGATACGCAGTATTTT